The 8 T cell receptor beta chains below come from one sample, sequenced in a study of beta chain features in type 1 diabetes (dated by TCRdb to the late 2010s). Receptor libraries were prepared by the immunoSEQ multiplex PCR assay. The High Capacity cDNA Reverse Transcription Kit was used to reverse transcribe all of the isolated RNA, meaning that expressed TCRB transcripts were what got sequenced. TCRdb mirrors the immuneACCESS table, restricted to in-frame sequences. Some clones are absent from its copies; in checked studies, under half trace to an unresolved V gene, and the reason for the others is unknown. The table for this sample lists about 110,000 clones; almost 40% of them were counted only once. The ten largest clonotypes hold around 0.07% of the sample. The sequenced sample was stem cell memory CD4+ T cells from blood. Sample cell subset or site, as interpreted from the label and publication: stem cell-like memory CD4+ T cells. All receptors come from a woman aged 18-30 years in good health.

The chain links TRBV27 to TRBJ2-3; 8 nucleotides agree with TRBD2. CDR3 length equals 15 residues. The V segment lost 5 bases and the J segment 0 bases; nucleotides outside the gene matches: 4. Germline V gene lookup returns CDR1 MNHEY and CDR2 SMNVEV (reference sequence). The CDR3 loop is CASSQRLASTDTQYF. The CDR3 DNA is TGTGCCAGCAGTCAAAGACTAGCGAGCACAGATACGCAGTATTTT.

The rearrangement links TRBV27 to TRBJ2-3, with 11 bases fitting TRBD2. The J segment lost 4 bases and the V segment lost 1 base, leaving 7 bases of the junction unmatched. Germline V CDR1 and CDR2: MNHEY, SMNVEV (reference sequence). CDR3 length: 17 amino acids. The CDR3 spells CASSLFASGRFPDTQYF. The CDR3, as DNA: TGTGCCAGCAGTTTATTTGCTAGCGGGAGGTTTCCAGATACGCAGTATTTT.

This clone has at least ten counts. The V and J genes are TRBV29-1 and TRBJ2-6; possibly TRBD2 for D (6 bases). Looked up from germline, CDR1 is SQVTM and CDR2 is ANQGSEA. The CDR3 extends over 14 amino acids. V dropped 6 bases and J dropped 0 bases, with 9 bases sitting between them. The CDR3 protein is CSVLGGSGANVLTF. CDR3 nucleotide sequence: TGCAGCGTCTTGGGGGGCTCTGGGGCCAACGTCCTGACTTTC.

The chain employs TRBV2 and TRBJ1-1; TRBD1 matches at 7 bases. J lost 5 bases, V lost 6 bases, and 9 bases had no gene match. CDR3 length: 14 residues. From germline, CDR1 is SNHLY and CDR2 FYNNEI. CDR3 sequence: CASSPIQGLTEAFF. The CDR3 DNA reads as TGTGCCAGCAGCCCTATACAGGGGTTGACTGAAGCTTTCTTT. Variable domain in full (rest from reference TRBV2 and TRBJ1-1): EPEVTQTPSHQVTQMGQEVILRCVPISNHLYFYWYRQILGQKVEFLVSFYNNEISEKSEIFDDQFSVERPDGSNFTLKIRSTKLEDSAMYFCASSPIQGLTEAFFGQGTRLTVV.

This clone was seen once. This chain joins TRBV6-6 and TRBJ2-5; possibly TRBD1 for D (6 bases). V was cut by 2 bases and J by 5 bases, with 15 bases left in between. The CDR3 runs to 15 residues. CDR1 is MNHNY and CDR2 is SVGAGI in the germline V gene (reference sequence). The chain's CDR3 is CASSYRTVNRETQYF. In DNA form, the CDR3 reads TGTGCCAGCAGTTACAGGACAGTTAATAGGGAGACCCAGTACTTC.

The CDR3 nucleotides read TGCGCCAGCAGCTTGGGGTGGGCGTCCTACGAGCAGTACTTC. It encodes CASSLGWASYEQYF. The V and J genes are TRBV5-1 and TRBJ2-7; D call uncertain. With 0 bases removed from V and 1 base from J, the gap between germline ends came to 8 bases. The CDR3 extends over 14 amino acids. Germline V gene lookup returns CDR1 SGHRS and CDR2 YFSETQ.

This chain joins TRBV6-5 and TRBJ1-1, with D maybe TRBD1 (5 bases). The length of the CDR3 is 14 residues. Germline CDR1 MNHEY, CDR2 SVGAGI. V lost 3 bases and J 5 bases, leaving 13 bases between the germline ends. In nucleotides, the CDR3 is TGTGCCAGCAGTTATCAGGGTCTCGGGACTGAAGCTTTCTTT. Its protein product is CASSYQGLGTEAFF.

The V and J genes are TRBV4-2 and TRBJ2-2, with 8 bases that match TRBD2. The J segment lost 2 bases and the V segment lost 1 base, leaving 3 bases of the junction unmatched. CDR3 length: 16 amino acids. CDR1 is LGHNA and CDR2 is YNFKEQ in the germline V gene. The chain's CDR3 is CASSQGLATNTGELFF. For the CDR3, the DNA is TGTGCCAGCAGCCAAGGACTAGCGACCAACACCGGGGAGCTGTTTTTT.